The present T cell receptor beta chain was sequenced within a study of blood T cell repertoires in COVID-19. The overall study: The study drew acute and convalescent COVID-19 samples from the United States, Italy and Spain. Sample material is recorded as cDNA or gDNA derived from T cells, B-cell-depleted T cells, or PBMCs.

Trimming shortened V by 0 bases and J by 5 bases, and 7 bases separated the two germline ends. Germline V gene sequence: CDR1 LNHNV, CDR2 YYDKDF (reference sequence). CDR3 length: 14 residues. The authors' processing: Estimates of nucleated cell counts were drawn from the amplification of reference gene primers. Sequencing was performed with immunoSEQ multiplex PCR; in TCRdb, only in-frame clones are kept and a portion is missing. Clone size and the V and J calls come from that table; the DNA yielded D and trimming. The table records roughly 100,000 clones, around 87% of them present only once. The chain links TRBV15 to TRBJ2-2; D remains unclear. The receptor comes from a human donor in a cohort sampled during active COVID-19. Material for sequencing was peripheral blood. CDR3 in amino acids: CATSRDKATGELFF. As DNA, the CDR3 is TGTGCCACCAGCAGAGATAAAGCAACCGGGGAGCTGTTTTTT.